The rows below give T cell receptor beta chains drawn from one sample of a study of response to subunit inactivated influenza vaccine. TCRdb redid the calling of the RT-PCR reads with MiXCR, one entry per CDR3 protein. This sample carries roughly 570,000 distinct CDR3 sequences, over 10% of them seen once, and the ten largest clones take about an eighth. The sequences come from PBMCs from blood, collected more than 35 days after vaccination. The receptors stem from a man aged 50 to 60 who received an inactivated influenza vaccine. CDR3s include the opening cysteine and the closing phenylalanine or tryptophan. The order of the fields is V gene, D gene, J gene, clone size, CDR3 DNA, CDR3 protein. D genes are given only for firm matches. Only some rows state a clone size, as once, few, many or a class for expanded clones.

TRBV20-1	TRBD1	TRBJ2-1	-	TGCAGTGCTTCCCGATCGACAGGGCACAATGAGCAGTTCTTC	CSASRSTGHNEQFF
TRBV5-1	-	TRBJ1-1	-	TGCGCCAGCGGCGTGAGGGACACTGAAGCTTTCTTT	CASGVRDTEAFF
TRBV6-1	TRBD1	TRBJ1-6	-	TGTGCCAGCAGTCTGACAGGGCAAGTGTCACCCCTCCACTTT	CASSLTGQVSPLHF
TRBV15	TRBD1	TRBJ2-7	many	TGTGCCACCAGCAGAGATCAGGTTAGGGGGCTCGGATACGAGCAGTACTTC	CATSRDQVRGLGYEQYF
TRBV27	-	TRBJ1-2	few	TGTGCCAGCAGAAAACGGACGGGAAACTATGGCTACACCTTC	CASRKRTGNYGYTF
TRBV20-1	-	TRBJ1-6	many	TGCAGTGCTAGGCCCCCGGGGGGCGGATTCTCCTATAATTCACCCCTCCACTTT	CSARPPGGGFSYNSPLHF
TRBV6-1	TRBD1	TRBJ1-5	many	TGTGCCAGCAGTGACCGGACAGGGAATCAGCCCCAGCATTTT	CASSDRTGNQPQHF
TRBV20-1	TRBD2	TRBJ2-3	-	TGCAGTGCTAGTTTGACTAGCGGGAGATTAAATACGCAGTATTTT	CSASLTSGRLNTQYF
TRBV7-9	-	TRBJ1-1	few	TGTGCCAGCAGCTTAGGGTTGACGGGTGAAGCTTTCTTT	CASSLGLTGEAFF
TRBV7-9	TRBD2	TRBJ2-3	few	TGTGCCAGCAGCTTCACTAGCGGAAGGGACACAGATACGCAGTATTTT	CASSFTSGRDTDTQYF
TRBV12-3/TRBV12-4	-	TRBJ2-7	-	TGTGCCAGCAGCTGGGGGGACGTTGCCTACGAGCAGTACTTC	CASSWGDVAYEQYF
TRBV20-1	-	TRBJ2-7	many	TGCAGTGCTCCTCTCCAGGGTTACGAGCAGTACTTC	CSAPLQGYEQYF
TRBV5-1	TRBD2	TRBJ2-5	many	TGTGCCAGCAGCCGACTAGCGGGAGGACAAGAGACCCAGTACTTC	CASSRLAGGQETQYF
TRBV7-9	TRBD2	TRBJ2-1	-	TGTGCCAGCAGCTTAGAGGGCCCCCTAGCGGGAGTCAAGGAGCAGTTCTTC	CASSLEGPLAGVKEQFF
TRBV15	TRBD1	TRBJ2-7	-	TGTGCCACCAGCCTGAGACAGGGGGTGGGCGAGCAGTACTTC	CATSLRQGVGEQYF
TRBV29-1	-	TRBJ2-2	many	TGCAGCGCAAAAAGGTTGGGTGGGGAGCTGTTTTTT	CSAKRLGGELFF
TRBV6-5	-	TRBJ1-3	few	TGTGCCAGCAGTTTTTCCGGGGAAAACACCATATATTTT	CASSFSGENTIYF
TRBV7-9	TRBD2	TRBJ2-5	many	TGTGCCAGCAGCCTTAGCGGGACACAAGTTGGGACCCAGTACTTC	CASSLSGTQVGTQYF
TRBV18	TRBD2	TRBJ2-3	few	TGTGCCAGCTCACCCCCCAACACTAGCGGGGCGCAGTATTTT	CASSPPNTSGAQYF
TRBV5-1	TRBD2	TRBJ2-1	many	TGCGCCAGCAGCTCGTTAGGACTAGCGGGAGGGGATAGCTCCTACAATGAGCAGTTCTTC	CASSSLGLAGGDSSYNEQFF
TRBV29-1	-	TRBJ2-7	-	TGCAGCGTTTCCTATGGGAGCTACGAGCAGTACTTC	CSVSYGSYEQYF
TRBV6-1	TRBD1	TRBJ2-4	many	TGTGCCAGCAGCACGAGGTTACAGGGGGCGCGAGACATTCAGTACTTC	CASSTRLQGARDIQYF
TRBV6-2/TRBV6-3	TRBD1	TRBJ1-6	-	TGTGCCAGCAGTACGCGACAGGGGGGAGGACCCCTCCACTTT	CASSTRQGGGPLHF
TRBV5-1	-	TRBJ2-7	-	TGCGCCAGCAGCTTATTTACTAGGGTGGAGGGATACTACGAGCAGTACTTC	CASSLFTRVEGYYEQYF
TRBV4-3	-	TRBJ1-1	-	TGCGCCAGCAGCCAAGCGCTGGGGGCTAGTTGGAACACTGAAGCTTTCTTT	CASSQALGASWNTEAFF
TRBV7-2	-	TRBJ1-5	few	TGTGCCAGCAGCTCACAGGGATTCAATCAGCCCCAGCATTTT	CASSSQGFNQPQHF
TRBV5-5	-	TRBJ2-3	few	TGTGCCAGCAGCTCCGAGGGACACAAGTCCGATACGCAGTATTTT	CASSSEGHKSDTQYF
TRBV28	-	TRBJ2-7	-	TGTGCCACCGAGGTGTTGCCCTACGAGCAGTACTTC	CATEVLPYEQYF
TRBV12-3/TRBV12-4	TRBD2	TRBJ2-2	few	TGTGCCAGCCAGCGGGAGTTCACCGGGGAGCTGTTTTTT	CASQREFTGELFF
TRBV29-1	TRBD1	TRBJ2-1	many	TGCAGCGTTGACGGACAGGGGGCCGATGAGCAGTTCTTC	CSVDGQGADEQFF
TRBV3-1	-	TRBJ1-3	-	TGTGCCAGCAGCCAAGAGGGCAGGAGGTCTGGAAACACCATATATTTT	CASSQEGRRSGNTIYF
TRBV5-1	TRBD2	TRBJ2-3	few	TGCGCCAGCAGCTTGGGGACTAGCGCCGCCTCTAGCACAGATACGCAGTATTTT	CASSLGTSAASSTDTQYF